This entry concerns a single TCR beta chain. Its cognate antigen is unknown. This sample is drawn from a study of cytomegalovirus exposure and HLA in healthy donors. The donors were members of the validation cohort comprising roughly 130 subjects, separate from the approximately 630-subject first cohort. CDR1 and CDR2 (germline): MDHEN, SYDVKM. CDR3 length: 13 amino acids. J was trimmed by 10 bases and V by 6 bases; bases with no gene match: 9. Assay: immunoSEQ multiplex PCR; the TCRdb copy retains only in-frame clones and omits some. Of about 170,000 clones detected, roughly 90% appear once; the ten largest clones hold 5.7%. Regarding the study as a whole: The majority of TCR sequences were rare, yet some public TCRs appeared in many donors.

The sequence was collected from a woman younger than 45 in good health and CMV-seronegative. The chain is built from TRBV28 and TRBJ2-4; TRBD1 agrees at 7 bases. Sequences were obtained from PBMCs. CDR3 nucleotide sequence: TGTGCCAGCAGCGAGCAGGGGGTCCGGATTCAGTACTTC. Residues: CASSEQGVRIQYF.